The text below deals with one T cell receptor beta chain. These data originate in a study of blood T cell repertoires in COVID-19. Across the study: Material from acute and convalescent COVID-19 was sourced from the United States, Italy and Spain. The cDNA or gDNA used as material had been derived from T cells, B-cell-depleted T cells, or PBMCs.

This CDR3 is 14 amino acids long. V lost 5 bases and J lost 7; bases outside the gene matches: 9. Germline CDR1 GTSNPN, CDR2 SVGIG (reference sequence). In the original workflow: Estimation of nucleated cell counts relied on the amplification of reference gene primers. The method was immunoSEQ multiplex PCR; TCRdb's version includes in-frame clones alone and lacks a portion of them. V, J and clone size derive from that table, while D and trimming were established from the DNA sequence. The profile shows more than 100,000 clones, roughly nine tenths of them singletons. Material for sequencing was peripheral blood. The TCR sequence derives from a human donor in a cohort sampled during active COVID-19. The chain has TRBV30 and TRBJ2-2; 8 positions match TRBD1. The CDR3 DNA reads as TGTGCCTGGGGACAGGGAGGTTCTATCGGGGAGCTGTTTTTT. Translated: CAWGQGGSIGELFF.